The T cell receptor (beta chain) under discussion was sequenced for a study of blood T cells in healthy people across ages. This CDR3 has 15 residues. With 6 bases clipped from V and 2 bases from J, the junction kept 3 bases outside the gene matches. Germline CDR1 is MGHDK and CDR2 is SYGVNS. Using a J-beta primer mix together with a sample-barcoded 5' primer, a second PCR was run for roughly 6 to 11 cycles. One entry per CDR3 protein results from TCRdb running MiXCR on the 5' RACE reads. The repertoire holds fewer than 2,000,000 distinct CDR3 sequences, with around 35% as singletons. The gene calls are TRBV25-1 and TRBJ2-3; 12 bases agree with TRBD2. This TCR was recovered from a woman in her thirties in good health. What was sequenced was blood. CDR3 bases: TGTGCCAGCAGAGGACTAGCGGGGTTCACAGATACGCAGTATTTT. Amino acid sequence: CASRGLAGFTDTQYF.